This T cell receptor beta chain originates from a study of T cells in Graves' hyperthyroidism and ophthalmopathy. General study points: From stable hyperthyroidism, ophthalmopathy was separated by a 13 V-J model. Ophthalmopathy was predicted by the model a median of roughly 6 months ahead of onset.

TCR beta CDR3 region amplification was performed from RNA transcripts. HTBI primers were employed in a first-round RT-PCR of the TCR CDR3. TCRdb re-derived calls from the multiplex PCR reads in MiXCR, one entry per CDR3 protein. The sample gives under 40,000 distinct CDR3 sequences, about 47% of which show up once; roughly a sixth is in the top ten. Trimming took 8 bases from V and 0 from J, leaving 8 bases between them. This CDR3 comprises 13 residues. Germline-derived CDR1 and CDR2 are KGHDR and SFDVKD. This clonotype is labeled medium-sized. Antigen unknown. Source material for PBMCs was about 10 ml fresh peripheral blood.

The clonotype was recovered from a man between 35 and 55 years old with Graves' ophthalmopathy. The sample was blood. The chain links TRBV24-1 to TRBJ2-3, with D possibly matching TRBD2 (6 bases). As DNA, the CDR3 is TGTGCCACCAAGGCGGGGAGCACAGATACGCAGTATTTT. It encodes CATKAGSTDTQYF.